Each of the 5 T cell receptor beta chains below was sequenced from the same sample in a study of T cell responses to AZD1222 COVID-19 vaccine. TCRdb keeps only in-frame clones here, not all; method: immunoSEQ multiplex PCR. The table includes 150,000 to 200,000 clones, 80% to 95% detected once. The starting material was peripheral blood, obtained 28 days after the second AZD1222 dose. These receptors came from an adult who received the AZD1222 COVID-19 vaccine.

The chain employs TRBV6-5 and TRBJ1-5; no clear D. V lost 5 bases to trimming and J lost 4 bases, with 3 bases between them. CDR1 and CDR2 (germline): MNHEY, SVGAGI. The CDR3 loop spans 11 amino acids. The CDR3 loop reads CASSTNQPQHF. The DNA of the CDR3 is TGTGCCAGCAGTACGAATCAGCCCCAGCATTTT.

This chain uses TRBV2 with TRBJ2-3; D is unresolved. V lost 8 bases, J lost 4 bases, and 7 bases lay in between. This CDR3 contains 11 residues. Germline V lookup: CDR1 SNHLY, CDR2 FYNNEI. The DNA for the CDR3 is TGTGCCAGCCATCTGGCAGATACGCAGTATTTT. This sequence encodes CASHLADTQYF.

The J gene is TRBJ1-4, the V gene TRBV28; the match to TRBD1 covers 9 bases. Germline CDR1 is MDHEN and CDR2 is SYDVKM. V was pared by 2 bases and J by 7 bases, with 5 bases of the junction left unmatched. The CDR3 sequence is 15 residues long. This CDR3 reads CASSLKGQGTEKLFF. CDR3 DNA sequence: TGTGCCAGCAGTTTAAAGGGACAGGGCACTGAAAAACTGTTTTTT.

V usage is TRBV6-5 and J usage is TRBJ1-5; 7 bases line up with TRBD1. Germline lookup yields CDR1 MNHEY and CDR2 SVGAGI. This CDR3 has 12 amino acids. J lost 8 bases, V lost 6 bases, and 4 bases had no gene match. CDR3 amino acids: CASRQGKEPQHF. CDR3 in DNA: TGTGCCAGCAGACAGGGGAAAGAGCCCCAGCATTTT.

The chain links TRBV25-1 to TRBJ2-3; a weak D match, TRBD1 (6 bases). The CDR3 spans 16 residues. In germline, CDR1 is MGHDK, CDR2 SYGVNS. V was cut by 1 base and J by 3 bases, with 14 bases left in between. CDR3 amino acids: CASSEFSTGLTDTQYF. In DNA, the CDR3 is TGTGCCAGCAGTGAATTTTCCACAGGGTTAACAGATACGCAGTATTTT.